This TCR beta chain was captured by sequencing in a study of T cell repertoires in cytomegalovirus infection. Study at large: CMV epitopes that were recently identified and HLA-C-restricted were used alongside well-studied HLA-B-restricted ones. Both CMV infection and a matching HLA type were indicated by public TCR beta signatures. Notes on the study in general: What dominated the ex vivo response were HLA-C-restricted CMV-specific TCR beta clonotypes. Carriers of CMV and the relevant HLA type were discriminated by public TCR beta frequency.

Remarks on this clonotype: Its cognate antigen is unknown.

TCRdb re-called the reads through MiXCR, storing one row per CDR3 protein. The sample holds roughly 990,000 distinct CDR3 sequences, around 30% seen once. This receptor was identified in a human donor in good health (CMV status not recorded). Some clones in this sample may be carry-over from other donors' samples. Source: cultured CD8+ T cells from PBMCs, taken from culture after CMV antigen stimulation.

CDR3 nucleotide sequence: TGTGCCAGCAGCAAACCAGGGGAGACTATAGTGACCCAGTACTTC. This codes for CASSKPGETIVTQYF. The chain couples TRBV5-4 to TRBJ2-5; possibly TRBD1 for D (6 bases). In germline, CDR1 is SGHNT, CDR2 YYREEE (reference sequence). Deletions cut 4 bases from V and 7 bases from J, with 20 bases between. The CDR3 has 15 residues.